The entry below describes one T cell receptor (beta chain). Its antigen is undetermined. CD45RO-negative cells were positively selected for CCR7, leaving out terminally differentiated effector memory CD45RA+ cells. This entry comes from a study of shared clonotypes between healthy human individuals. CDR1 and CDR2 from the germline V gene are SNHLY and FYNNEI. CDR3 length: 15 amino acids. Germline trimming cut 1 base from V and 10 bases from J; bases unmatched to any gene: 10. For sorted subsets, approximately 0.2 ug DNA per replicate equaled 30,000 or so T cell genomes. Original data processing: ImmunoSEQ output lacked quality scores and full-length reads, limiting matched filtering. Some clones are missing from TCRdb's copy, which holds only in-frame ones; the method was immunoSEQ multiplex PCR. The V and J calls and the clone size are those of that table, but D and trimming were determined from the DNA. Of about 870,000 clones listed, around 92% are singletons.

Points from the study as a whole: Non-shared clonotypes showed lower generation probabilities than clonotypes common to all four donors.

The V gene is TRBV2, the J gene TRBJ2-1, with 7 bases identical to TRBD2. The TCR comes from a man aged 25-40 years in good health. Source material: naive CD8+ T cells sorted from blood. The CDR3 loop is CASSEVAGSGREQFF. CDR3 DNA sequence: TGTGCCAGCAGTGAAGTAGCGGGCTCTGGTAGGGAGCAGTTCTTC.